This TCR beta chain was identified in a study of cytomegalovirus exposure and HLA in healthy donors. Study in general: Earlier work reported 100 million to 130 million unique TCR beta sequences from some 170 million T cells.

As to this clone: Its antigen is still unknown.

Germline V gives CDR1 SGHNT, CDR2 YYREEE (reference sequence). V lost 0 bases, J lost 7 bases, and 7 bases lay in between. The CDR3 length is 13 residues. The PCR used 60 Vbeta and 13 Jbeta primers. Using immunoSEQ multiplex PCR, the repertoire was profiled, and TCRdb retains in-frame clones only, with some absent. The sample records just over 95,000 clones, around 84% being singletons. Findings and limits, study-wide: What TCR beta sequences reportedly achieved was accurate prediction of HLA-A and HLA-B alleles in most subjects.

The source is a woman aged 40 to 50 in good health and CMV-seropositive. Sequencing was done on a sample of PBMCs. The chain joins TRBV5-4 to TRBJ2-2; perhaps TRBD2 as D (6 bases). The CDR3 DNA reads as TGTGCCAGCAGCTTGGGGGAGGACGGGGAGCTGTTTTTT. Translating gives CASSLGEDGELFF.